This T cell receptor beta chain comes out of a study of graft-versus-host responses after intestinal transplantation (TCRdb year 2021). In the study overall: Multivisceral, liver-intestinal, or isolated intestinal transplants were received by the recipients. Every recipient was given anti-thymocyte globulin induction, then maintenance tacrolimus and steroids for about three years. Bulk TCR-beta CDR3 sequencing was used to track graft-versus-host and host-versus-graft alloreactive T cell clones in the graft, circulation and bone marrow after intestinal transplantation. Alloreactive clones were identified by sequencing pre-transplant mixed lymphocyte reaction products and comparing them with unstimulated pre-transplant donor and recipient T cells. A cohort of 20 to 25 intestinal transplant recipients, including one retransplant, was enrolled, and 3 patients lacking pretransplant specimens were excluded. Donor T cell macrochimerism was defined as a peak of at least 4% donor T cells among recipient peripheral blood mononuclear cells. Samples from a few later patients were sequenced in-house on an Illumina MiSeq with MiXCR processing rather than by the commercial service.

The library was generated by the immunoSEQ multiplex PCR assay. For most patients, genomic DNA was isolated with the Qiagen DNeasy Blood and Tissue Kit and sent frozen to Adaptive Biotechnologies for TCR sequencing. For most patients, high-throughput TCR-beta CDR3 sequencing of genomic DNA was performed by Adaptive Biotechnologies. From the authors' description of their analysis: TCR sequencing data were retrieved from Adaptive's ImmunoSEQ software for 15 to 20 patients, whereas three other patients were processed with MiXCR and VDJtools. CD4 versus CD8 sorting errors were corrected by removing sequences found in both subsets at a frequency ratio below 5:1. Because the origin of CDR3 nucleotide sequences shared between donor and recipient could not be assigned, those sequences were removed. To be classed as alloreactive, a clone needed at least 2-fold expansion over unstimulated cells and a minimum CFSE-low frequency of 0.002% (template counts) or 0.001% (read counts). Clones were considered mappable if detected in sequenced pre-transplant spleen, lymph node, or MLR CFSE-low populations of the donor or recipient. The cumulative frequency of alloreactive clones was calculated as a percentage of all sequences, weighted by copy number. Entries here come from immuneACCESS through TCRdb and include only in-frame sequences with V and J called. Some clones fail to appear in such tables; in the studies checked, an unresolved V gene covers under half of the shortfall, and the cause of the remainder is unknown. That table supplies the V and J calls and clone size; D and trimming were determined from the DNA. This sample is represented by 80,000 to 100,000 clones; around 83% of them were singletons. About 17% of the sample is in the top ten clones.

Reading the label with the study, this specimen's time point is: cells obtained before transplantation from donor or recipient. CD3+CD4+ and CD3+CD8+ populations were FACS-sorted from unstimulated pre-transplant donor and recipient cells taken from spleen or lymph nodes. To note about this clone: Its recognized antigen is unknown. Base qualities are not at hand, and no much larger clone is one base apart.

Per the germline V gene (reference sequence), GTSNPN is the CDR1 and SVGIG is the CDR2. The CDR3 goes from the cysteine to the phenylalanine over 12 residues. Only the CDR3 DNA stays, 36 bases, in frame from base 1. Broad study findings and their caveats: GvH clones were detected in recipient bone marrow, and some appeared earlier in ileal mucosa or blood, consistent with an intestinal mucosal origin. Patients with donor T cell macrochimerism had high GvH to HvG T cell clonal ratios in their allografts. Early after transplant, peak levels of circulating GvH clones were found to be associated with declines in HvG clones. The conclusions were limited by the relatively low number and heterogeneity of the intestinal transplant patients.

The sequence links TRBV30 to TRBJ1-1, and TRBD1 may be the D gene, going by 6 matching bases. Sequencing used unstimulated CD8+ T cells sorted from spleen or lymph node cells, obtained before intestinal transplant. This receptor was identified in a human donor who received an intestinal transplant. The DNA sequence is TGTGCACGGACAGACATGAACACTGAAGCTTTCTTT. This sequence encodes CARTDMNTEAFF.